This T cell receptor beta chain was identified in a study of identical twins. This clonotype appeared a few times. MiXCR, applied by TCRdb to the 5' RACE reads, yields one record per CDR3 protein. The table records around 570,000 distinct CDR3 sequences, roughly 9.5% of them present only once. Trimming at V came to 4 bases and at J to 3 bases, leaving 9 bases not matched to a gene. The germline V gene encodes CDR1 MNHEY and CDR2 SMNVEV (reference sequence). The CDR3 is 17 amino acids. The same sample was also used in a study of yellow fever vaccine responses in identical twins.

Sequencing used PBMCs. This chain connects TRBV27 to TRBJ2-4; 10 positions match TRBD1. This receptor was taken from a young woman in good health. The CDR3 DNA reads TGTGCCAGCAGTTCCGGGACAGGGGATTCGGGCAAAAACATTCAGTACTTC. Protein: CASSSGTGDSGKNIQYF.